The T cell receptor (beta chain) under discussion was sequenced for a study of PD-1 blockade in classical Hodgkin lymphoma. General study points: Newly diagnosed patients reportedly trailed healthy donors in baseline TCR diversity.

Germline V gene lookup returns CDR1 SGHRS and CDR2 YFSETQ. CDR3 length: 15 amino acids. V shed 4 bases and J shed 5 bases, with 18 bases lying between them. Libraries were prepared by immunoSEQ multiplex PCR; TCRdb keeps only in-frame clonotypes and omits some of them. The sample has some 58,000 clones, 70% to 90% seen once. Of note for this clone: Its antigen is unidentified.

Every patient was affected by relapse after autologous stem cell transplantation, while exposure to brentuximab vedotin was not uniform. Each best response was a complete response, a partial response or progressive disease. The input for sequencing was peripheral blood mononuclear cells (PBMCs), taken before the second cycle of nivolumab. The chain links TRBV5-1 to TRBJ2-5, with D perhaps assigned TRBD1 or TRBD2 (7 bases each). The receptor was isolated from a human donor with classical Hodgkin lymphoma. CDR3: CASSVGRGLGETQYF. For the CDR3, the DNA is TGCGCCAGCAGCGTAGGGAGGGGGCTTGGGGAGACCCAGTACTTC. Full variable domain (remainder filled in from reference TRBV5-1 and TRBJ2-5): KAGVTQTPRYLIKTRGQQVTLSCSPISGHRSVSWYQQTPGQGLQFLFEYFSETQRNKGNFPGRFSGRQFSNSRSEMNVSTLELGDSALYLCASSVGRGLGETQYFGPGTRLLVL.